Below are 18 T cell receptor beta chains sequenced from a single sample in a study of cytomegalovirus exposure and HLA in healthy donors. The study ran its PCR with 60 Vbeta and 13 Jbeta primers. Sequencing was performed with immunoSEQ multiplex PCR; in TCRdb, only in-frame clones are kept and a portion is missing. Of approximately 100,000 clones in the sample, 64% were seen once. Sample: PBMCs. The receptors originated from a human donor in good health.

The chain is built from TRBV11-2 and TRBJ2-3, with 7 nucleotides matching TRBD1. This CDR3 contains 19 residues. The germline gives CDR1 SGHAT, CDR2 FQNNGV. After removal of 0 bases from V and 2 bases from J, the junction contained 14 bases not matched to a gene. CDR3 protein: CASSLDIGQASLNTDTQYF. CDR3 DNA: TGTGCCAGCAGCTTAGATATAGGACAGGCCTCCCTTAACACAGATACGCAGTATTTT.

V usage is TRBV5-1 and J usage is TRBJ1-2; D is perhaps TRBD1 (6 bases). CDR3 size: 14 residues. Germline assignment: CDR1 SGHRS and CDR2 YFSETQ. The V end lost 3 bases, the J end lost 6 bases, and 15 bases lay between the germline ends. The DNA of the CDR3 is TGCGCCAGCAGCTCCTCAGGGGTTGTGGATGGCTACACCTTC. It is translated as CASSSSGVVDGYTF.

Only a few counts were recorded for this clone. The chain recombines TRBV7-3 with TRBJ2-2; TRBD2 matches 11 bases. V shed 5 bases and J 3 bases; nucleotides not matched to a gene: 2. Germline V gene data show CDR1 as SGHTA and CDR2 as FQGTGA. This CDR3 region has 15 residues. The CDR3: CASSLSGGDTGELFF. CDR3 DNA sequence: TGTGCCAGCAGCCTTAGCGGGGGGGACACCGGGGAGCTGTTTTTT.

The gene calls are TRBV6-6 and TRBJ2-1, with D maybe TRBD1 (6 bases). Germline V gives CDR1 MNHNY, CDR2 SVGAGI (reference sequence). V lost 5 bases, J lost 8 bases, and 19 bases lay in between. The length of the CDR3 is 15 residues. For the CDR3, the DNA is TGTGCCAGCAGTAAACAGGGCACCTCTGGCTATGAGCAGTTCTTC. Translated: CASSKQGTSGYEQFF.

The V call is TRBV2, the J call TRBJ2-7; 11 positions match TRBD2. The CDR3 consists of 15 residues. Losses at the gene ends were 6 bases for V and 2 bases for J; bases not matched to a gene: 6. In germline, CDR1 is SNHLY, CDR2 FYNNEI. The CDR3 DNA follows: TGTGCCAGCAGGCCAACTAGCGGGGGACCCTACGAGCAGTACTTC. This sequence encodes CASRPTSGGPYEQYF.

This clone was seen only once. The chain has TRBV11-2 and TRBJ2-7; 8 bases are shared with TRBD2. In germline, CDR1 is SGHAT, CDR2 FQNNGV. CDR3 length equals 15 residues. With V trimmed by 5 bases and J by 3 bases, 9 bases remained unmatched. The DNA of the CDR3 is TGTGCCAGCAGCCCAGTGAGCGGGGGACGCTACGAGCAGTACTTC. Translating gives CASSPVSGGRYEQYF.

A few counts support this clone. The chain is built from TRBV7-6 and TRBJ1-2, with TRBD1 matching over 8 bases. From germline, CDR1 is SGHVS and CDR2 FNYEAQ. Trimming cost V 1 base and J 5 bases; bases outside gene matches: 3. The CDR3 contains 14 residues. CDR3 sequence reads: CASSLGTGGYGYTF. For the CDR3, the DNA is TGTGCCAGCAGCTTAGGTACAGGGGGTTATGGCTACACCTTC.

The V gene is TRBV7-3, the J gene TRBJ2-3; the D is unclear. Trimming pared 5 bases from V and 5 bases from J, leaving 11 bases between. The CDR3 sequence is 13 residues long. The V gene's germline CDR1 is SGHTA and CDR2 FQGTGA. CDR3 in DNA: TGTGCCAGCAGCCTGGGCCACCTAGATACGCAGTATTTT. Amino acids: CASSLGHLDTQYF.

The chain links TRBV5-6 to TRBJ1-5; D might be TRBD1 (5 bases). This CDR3 has 15 residues. The ends were cut back, 0 bases at V and 2 bases at J, with 9 bases in the middle. Per germline, CDR1 SGHDT and CDR2 YYEEEE. The CDR3 bases are TGTGCCAGCAGCTTGGCCCGCAGGGGCAATCAGCCCCAGCATTTT. This encodes CASSLARRGNQPQHF.

The V gene is TRBV5-1, the J gene TRBJ2-3, with a tentative D call TRBD2 (6 bases). Per germline, CDR1 SGHRS and CDR2 YFSETQ. The CDR3 runs 16 residues. The V gene lost 4 bases and the J gene lost 0 bases, with 15 bases spanning the gap. In DNA, the CDR3 is TGCGCCAGCAGCCCGGTCGCGGGACGTAGCACAGATACGCAGTATTTT. Translating gives CASSPVAGRSTDTQYF. Complete variable domain (other parts from reference TRBV5-1 and TRBJ2-3): KAGVTQTPRYLIKTRGQQVTLSCSPISGHRSVSWYQQTPGQGLQFLFEYFSETQRNKGNFPGRFSGRQFSNSRSEMNVSTLELGDSALYLCASSPVAGRSTDTQYFGPGTRLTVL.

V gene TRBV2 combines with J gene TRBJ2-7, with 7 bases aligning to TRBD1. CDR3 length equals 13 residues. Germline assignment: CDR1 SNHLY and CDR2 FYNNEI. V shed 5 bases and J 2 bases; nucleotides not matched to a gene: 3. CDR3: CASSQGQAYEQYF. The CDR3 DNA reads as TGTGCCAGCAGTCAAGGACAGGCCTACGAGCAGTACTTC.

The chain links TRBV10-3 to TRBJ1-2, with TRBD1 identical over 7 bases. Trimming cost V 10 bases and J 0 bases; bases outside gene matches: 23. Germline-derived CDR1 and CDR2 are ENHRY and SYGVKD. The CDR3 covers 19 residues. CDR3 sequence (DNA): TGTGCCACAGTCTCTAACAAGTTAAGACAGGGAGGACCTAACTATGGCTACACCTTC. Translation gives CATVSNKLRQGGPNYGYTF.

The V gene is TRBV14, the J gene TRBJ1-2, with unresolved D. This CDR3 is built from 14 residues. Germline CDR1 reads SGHDN; CDR2 reads FVKESK. V was trimmed by 0 bases and J by 3 bases, leaving 8 bases between them. CDR3 in DNA: TGTGCCAGCAGCCAAGAGGGCAGCTACTATGGCTACACCTTC. Protein product: CASSQEGSYYGYTF.

J is TRBJ2-3 and V is TRBV4-3; D perhaps matches TRBD2 (5 bases). The germline V gene has CDR1 LGHNA and CDR2 YSLEER. This CDR3 comprises 13 residues. V lost 1 base to trimming and J lost 3 bases, with 5 bases between them. CDR3 nucleotides: TGCGCCAGCAGCCAAGTAGCGACAGATACGCAGTATTTT. Protein product: CASSQVATDTQYF.

V gene TRBV7-9 combines with J gene TRBJ1-1; no firm D call. Trimming left V 1 base short and J 7 bases short, with 10 bases between. This CDR3 is 13 amino acids long. Germline values: CDR1 SEHNR, CDR2 FQNEAQ (reference sequence). The CDR3 sequence: CASSLGLAYEAFF. The DNA of the CDR3 is TGTGCCAGCAGCTTAGGTTTAGCTTATGAAGCTTTCTTT.

This sequence joins TRBV7-9 and TRBJ1-3; D may be TRBD1 (6 bases). Germline loops: CDR1 SEHNR, CDR2 FQNEAQ (reference sequence). The CDR3 totals 14 residues. V was cut by 5 bases and J by 4 bases, with 12 bases left in between. This CDR3 is CASSENRAGNTIYF. The CDR3 DNA reads as TGTGCCAGCAGCGAAAACAGGGCCGGAAACACCATATATTTT.

The chain employs TRBV7-8 and TRBJ1-2, with D possibly TRBD1 on 5 matching bases. CDR3 length equals 13 residues. V dropped 0 bases and J dropped 8 bases, with 10 bases sitting between them. Per the germline V gene, CDR1 is SGHVS and CDR2 is FQNEAQ. CDR3 region: CASSLAGPGGYTF. DNA for the CDR3: TGTGCCAGCAGCTTAGCGGGGCCGGGCGGCTACACCTTC. The complete variable domain, with remaining parts taken from reference TRBV7-8 and TRBJ1-2, reads GAGVSQSPRYKVAKRGQDVALRCDPISGHVSLFWYQQALGQGPEFLTYFQNEAQLDKSGLPSDRFFAERPEGSVSTLKIQRTQQEDSAVYLCASSLAGPGGYTFGSGTRLTVV.

This clone came up a few times. The rearrangement uses TRBV5-6 and TRBJ1-4, with 10 positions matching TRBD1. The J segment lost 1 base and the V segment lost 4 bases, leaving 7 bases of the junction unmatched. Germline V lookup: CDR1 SGHDT, CDR2 YYEEEE. The CDR3 runs 17 residues. The CDR3, as DNA: TGTGCCAGCAGCACCTATGGACAGGGGGAAACTAATGAAAAACTGTTTTTT. This gives the protein CASSTYGQGETNEKLFF.